This passage covers 26 T cell receptor beta chains from one sample sequenced in a study of monozygotic twins with inflammatory bowel disease. TCRdb re-called the 5' RACE reads, yielding one record per CDR3 amino acid sequence without DNA. The sample table sets out approximately 150,000 distinct CDR3 sequences. Sequencing was performed on blood. The receptors were gathered from a human donor with ulcerative colitis or Crohn's disease, or a healthy co-twin of an affected twin (not recorded which).

The rearrangement links TRBV6-1 to TRBJ1-1. The germline gives CDR1 MNHNS, CDR2 SASEGT. This CDR3 has 13 residues. The CDR3 loop reads CASSEAENTEAFF.

V is TRBV7-9 and J is TRBJ1-2; TCRdb's D gene call, TRBD1, goes unchecked for lack of DNA. The germline V gene has CDR1 SEHNR and CDR2 FQNEAQ (reference sequence). This CDR3 has 16 residues. CDR3 residues: CASSLLGWTELYGYTF.

The V call is TRBV5-1, the J call TRBJ2-1; TCRdb reports TRBD2, a call that lacks DNA to check it against. Germline loops: CDR1 SGHRS, CDR2 YFSETQ. The CDR3 is made up of 15 amino acids. CDR3 sequence reads: CASSLASGVYNEQFF.

The chain carries TRBV12-5 and TRBJ2-7; as DNA is missing, the TRBD1 call by TCRdb cannot be tested. CDR1 LGHNT and CDR2 FRNRAP come from the germline V gene. There are 15 residues in the CDR3. CDR3 sequence: CASGLGQGRSYEQYF. Full variable domain (missing parts from reference TRBV12-5 and TRBJ2-7): DARVTQTPRHKVTEMGQEVTMRCQPILGHNTVFWYRQTMMQGLELLAYFRNRAPLDDSGMPKDRFSAEMPDATLATLKIQPSEPRDSAVYFCASGLGQGRSYEQYFGPGTRLTVT.

The rearrangement links TRBV5-4 to TRBJ2-5. The CDR3 contains 14 residues. The germline CDR1 and CDR2 sequences are SGHNT and YYREEE (reference sequence). This chain's CDR3 is CASSLDSKVWTQYF.

The chain employs TRBV7-7 and TRBJ2-1. The CDR3 spans 13 residues. Germline CDR1 reads SSHAT; CDR2 reads FNYEAQ (reference sequence). The CDR3: CASSLHGNNEQFF.

This chain joins TRBV6-2 or TRBV6-3 and TRBJ2-5; TCRdb selects TRBD1, and the lack of DNA leaves this call unchecked. The CDR3 is 14 residues long. The V gene's germline CDR1 is MNHEY and CDR2 SVGEGT. CDR3: CASSSGRGQETQYF.

The genes are TRBV12-3 or TRBV12-4 and TRBJ1-5; there is no DNA to check the TCRdb D call of TRBD1. CDR3 length equals 14 residues. This chain's CDR3 is CASSGDRDNRPQHF.

The chain recombines TRBV5-1 with TRBJ1-5; TCRdb outputs TRBD1, but without DNA this stays unchecked. The CDR3 is 15 residues long. Germline assignment: CDR1 SGHRS and CDR2 YFSETQ. The CDR3 loop reads CANSETGGGNQPQHF.

The rearrangement links TRBV20-1 to TRBJ2-2; TCRdb returns TRBD2, unconfirmable since there is no DNA. In germline, CDR1 is DFQATT, CDR2 SNEGSKA (reference sequence). This CDR3 spans 19 amino acids. The CDR3 loop is CSASDTGLAGARGTGELFF.

V is TRBV20-1 and J is TRBJ2-5. CDR1 and CDR2 (germline): DFQATT, SNEGSKA (reference sequence). CDR3 length: 16 amino acids. The CDR3 sequence: CSARDLKVGSRETQYF.

The rearrangement links TRBV3-1 to TRBJ1-1; there is no DNA to check the TCRdb D call of TRBD1. The CDR3 length is 14 residues. Looked up from germline, CDR1 is LGHDT and CDR2 is YNNKEL (reference sequence). CDR3 amino acids: CASSQVGADTEAFF. Full variable domain (outside the CDR3, taken from reference TRBV3-1 and TRBJ1-1): DTAVSQTPKYLVTQMGNDKSIKCEQNLGHDTMYWYKQDSKKFLKIMFSYNNKELIINETVPNRFSPKSPDKAHLNLHINSLELGDSAVYFCASSQVGADTEAFFGQGTRLTVV.

The CDR3 loop reads CSAPAGRGGFTDTQYF. V and J are TRBV20-1 and TRBJ2-3; TCRdb's D call of TRBD1 is untestable without DNA. Germline V gene sequence: CDR1 DFQATT, CDR2 SNEGSKA (reference sequence). The CDR3 is 16 residues long.

The V call is TRBV27, the J call TRBJ1-3. CDR1 is MNHEY, CDR2 SMNVEV, per germline (reference sequence). The CDR3 spans 12 residues. The CDR3 region is CASGDPVRTIYF.

The rearrangement uses TRBV5-1 and TRBJ2-5. The CDR3 has 15 amino acids. Germline values: CDR1 SGHRS, CDR2 YFSETQ. CDR3 sequence reads: CASSSGRVFLEIQYF.

This sequence joins TRBV4-1 and TRBJ2-7; TCRdb's D call, TRBD2, is unchecked because there is no DNA. The CDR3 covers 16 residues. CDR1 is MGHRA and CDR2 is YSYEKL in the germline V gene. CDR3 sequence reads: CASSQGRVGPSYEQYF.

The J gene is TRBJ2-2, the V gene TRBV19. CDR3 length: 15 residues. Germline loops: CDR1 LNHDA, CDR2 SQIVND (reference sequence). The CDR3 loop reads CASSIGQANTGELFF. Full variable domain (missing parts from reference TRBV19 and TRBJ2-2): DGGITQSPKYLFRKEGQNVTLSCEQNLNHDAMYWYRQDPGQGLRLIYYSQIVNDFQKGDIAEGYSVSREKKESFPLTVTSAQKNPTAFYLCASSIGQANTGELFFGEGSRLTVL.

The chain uses TRBV7-2 and TRBJ2-1; TCRdb's assignment of TRBD2 cannot be checked, as there is no DNA. CDR1 is SGHTA and CDR2 is FQGNSA in the germline V gene. There are 12 residues in the CDR3. CDR3 in amino acids: CASSLAGSLQFF.

This chain links TRBV12-3 or TRBV12-4 with TRBJ1-5; TCRdb's D call, TRBD1, is unchecked because there is no DNA. CDR3 length equals 14 residues. The CDR3 spells CASSLVTGVQPQHF.

The rearrangement uses TRBV7-2 and TRBJ2-2; the TCRdb D gene call, TRBD2, has no DNA to confirm it. Germline V gene lookup returns CDR1 SGHTA and CDR2 FQGNSA. The CDR3 runs 16 residues. The CDR3 region is CASSPRLAAFTGELFF.

The rearrangement joins TRBV10-3 to TRBJ2-1; TCRdb designates TRBD2, a call that cannot be tested without DNA. From germline, CDR1 is ENHRY and CDR2 SYGVKD. This CDR3 spans 14 amino acids. The CDR3 reads CAISVETSRNEQFF.

The chain couples TRBV18 to TRBJ2-1. Germline CDR1 is KGHSH and CDR2 is LQKENI. The CDR3 extends over 12 amino acids. The CDR3: CASSPWNNEQFF.

The chain carries TRBV3-1 and TRBJ2-7; the D call of TRBD1 rests on TCRdb alone, since no DNA is present to check it. The CDR3 runs 15 residues. Germline V CDR1 and CDR2: LGHDT, YNNKEL (reference sequence). CDR3 sequence reads: CASSQDGDRDREQYF.

The chain couples TRBV27 to TRBJ2-7. CDR1 is MNHEY, CDR2 SMNVEV, per germline (reference sequence). The CDR3 is made up of 14 amino acids. CDR3 loop: CASSFLGRSTEQYF.

This CDR3 is CASSPANEQFF. This sequence joins TRBV12-3 or TRBV12-4 and TRBJ2-1; absent DNA, TCRdb's TRBD1 call cannot be checked. The CDR3 totals 11 residues.

The CDR3 sequence: CASSLGFNPRLYF. The chain is built from TRBV7-9 and TRBJ2-5; TCRdb picks TRBD2, but there is no DNA to check that call. The CDR3 contains 13 residues. CDR1 SEHNR and CDR2 FQNEAQ come from the germline V gene (reference sequence). The full variable domain, in which reference TRBV7-9 and TRBJ2-5 provide the parts outside the CDR3, is DTGVSQNPRHKITKRGQNVTFRCDPISEHNRLYWYRQTLGQGPEFLTYFQNEAQLEKSRLLSDRFSAERPKGSFSTLEIQRTEQGDSAMYLCASSLGFNPRLYFGPGTRLLVL.